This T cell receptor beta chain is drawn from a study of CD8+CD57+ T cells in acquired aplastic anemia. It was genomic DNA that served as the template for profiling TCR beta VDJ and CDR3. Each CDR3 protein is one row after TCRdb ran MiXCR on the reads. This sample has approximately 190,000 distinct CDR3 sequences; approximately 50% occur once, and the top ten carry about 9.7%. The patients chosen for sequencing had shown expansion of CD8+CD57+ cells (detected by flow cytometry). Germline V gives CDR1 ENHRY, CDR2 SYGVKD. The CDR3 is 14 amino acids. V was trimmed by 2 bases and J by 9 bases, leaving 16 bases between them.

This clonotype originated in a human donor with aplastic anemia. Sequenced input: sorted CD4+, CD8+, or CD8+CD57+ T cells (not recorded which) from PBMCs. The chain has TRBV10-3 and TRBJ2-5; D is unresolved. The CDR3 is CAISEDGLSGAQYF. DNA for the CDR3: TGTGCCATCAGTGAGGACGGTCTCTCTGGGGCCCAGTACTTC.